These 16 T cell receptor beta chains came from one sample sequenced in a study of naive and memory T cell subsets (dated by TCRdb to about 2017). What the research found in general, with its limitations: A few larger clonotypes were found in naive repertoires, especially CD8, and these larger clonotypes were possibly memory cells re-expressing CD45RA.

The antigens of these receptors remain unknown. Libraries were built with UMI-ligation and nested PCR. These reads were obtained on an Illumina MiSeq. The beta constant-region primer consisted of an equimolar mixture of two oligonucleotides that together covered TRBC1 and TRBC2. The ligated cDNA went through four rounds of PCR with nested alpha and beta constant-region primers together with the SP2 primer. TCRdb applied fastp at Q25 and MiXCR to the public reads, then kept only in-frame beta chains. Rows with a matching CDR3 protein are joined into one entry that keeps the most common DNA and genes. Within this sample are approximately 100,000 distinct CDR3 sequences, with about 14% of them counted one time only. The ten largest clones take up 2.5% to 3% of the sample. The sequenced material came from naive CD8+ T cells from blood. The sample's cell subset or site, from its label and the paper: naive T cells, CD45RA high CD27+. The receptors stem from a human donor in good health.

The V gene is TRBV6-2 or TRBV6-3, the J gene TRBJ2-5; TRBD2 matches 8 bases. The germline CDR1 and CDR2 sequences are MNHEY and SVGEGT. V dropped 2 bases and J dropped 5; count of bases not matched to a gene: 7. The CDR3 is 15 residues long. In nucleotides, the CDR3 is TGTGCCAGCAGTTACCCGGGACTAGTAAGGGAGACCCAGTACTTC. It is translated as CASSYPGLVRETQYF.

This clonotype has a handful of counts. This chain joins TRBV11-1 and TRBJ2-3; possibly TRBD2 for D (5 bases). The V end lost 7 bases, the J end lost 2 bases, and 19 bases lay between the germline ends. The V gene's germline CDR1 is SGHAT and CDR2 FQDESV (reference sequence). There are 16 residues in the CDR3. DNA of the CDR3: TGTGCCAGCACCTCCTCGAGGGCAGACATCACAGATACGCAGTATTTT. It translates to CASTSSRADITDTQYF. Based on the CDR3 plus reference TRBV11-1 and TRBJ2-3, the full variable domain is EAEVAQSPRYKITEKSQAVAFWCDPISGHATLYWYRQILGQGPELLVQFQDESVVDDSQLPKDRFSAERLKGVDSTLKIQPAELGDSAMYLCASTSSRADITDTQYFGPGTRLTVL.

The J gene is TRBJ1-1, the V gene TRBV20-1; D is possibly TRBD1 (5 bases). The CDR3 has 12 amino acids. Trimming took off 4 bases at V and 8 bases at J, with 14 bases between the two ends. Germline CDR1 and CDR2: DFQATT and SNEGSKA (reference sequence). The CDR3 reads CSATADPGEAFF. The CDR3 DNA reads TGCAGTGCTACCGCCGACCCAGGGGAAGCTTTCTTT.

This clonotype was seen only a few times. At one end, the junction sequence differs from germline, possibly due to a read error. The chain couples TRBV7-7 to TRBJ2-5, with 10 bases matching TRBD1. The CDR3 totals 15 residues. Germline V gives CDR1 SSHAT, CDR2 FNYEAQ (reference sequence). The CDR3 coding sequence is TGTGCTAGCAGCTTTACCGGGACAGGGGAGGAGACCCAGTACTTC. It encodes CASSFTGTGEETQYF. The full variable domain, its missing parts supplied by reference TRBV7-7 and TRBJ2-5, is GAGVSQSPRYKVTKRGQDVTLRCDPISSHATLYWYQQALGQGPEFLTYFNYEAQPDKSGLPSDRFSAERPEGSISTLTIQRTEQRDSAMYRCASSFTGTGEETQYFGPGTRLLVL.

This clonotype occurred many times. CDR3 nucleotide sequence: TGTGCCAGTAGTATAGACAGGGTGGGCAATGAGCAGTTCTTC. Encoded protein: CASSIDRVGNEQFF. The genes are TRBV19 and TRBJ2-1, with a possible D match to TRBD1 (5 bases). The CDR3 extends over 14 amino acids. V was trimmed by 0 bases and J by 6 bases, leaving 9 bases between them. Germline V CDR1 and CDR2: LNHDA, SQIVND (reference sequence).

This clonotype was recorded a few times. The chain uses TRBV20-1 and TRBJ2-7, with D tentatively TRBD1 (5 bases). Trimming pared 3 bases from V and 3 bases from J, leaving 15 bases between. This CDR3 spans 14 amino acids. Germline V gene sequence: CDR1 DFQATT, CDR2 SNEGSKA (reference sequence). Here the CDR3 DNA reads TGCAGTGCTAGGGGTGACCAGGGCATCTACGAGCAGTACTTC. Its protein is CSARGDQGIYEQYF.

This clonotype was observed at least ten times. This chain links TRBV29-1 with TRBJ2-7; 7 bases match TRBD2. V lost 7 bases and J lost 3; bases outside the gene matches: 6. CDR1 is SQVTM and CDR2 is ANQGSEA in the germline V gene. This CDR3 is 12 amino acids long. CDR3: CSATSPDYEQYF. The CDR3 DNA follows: TGCAGCGCGACTAGCCCTGACTACGAGCAGTACTTC.

This clonotype was detected a few times. The chain couples TRBV12-5 to TRBJ2-3, with D possibly being TRBD2 (5 bases). V was pared by 1 base and J by 2 bases, with 10 bases between. CDR3 length: 15 amino acids. Germline CDR1 and CDR2: LGHNT and FRNRAP. The CDR3, as DNA: TGTGCTAGTGGTTTGGGGGCGGGCTCCACAGATACGCAGTATTTT. Translated, it gives CASGLGAGSTDTQYF.

Written as DNA, the CDR3 is TGTGCCAGCAGTTTTGGAGGACTAGCACATGAGACCCAGTACTTC. This sequence encodes CASSFGGLAHETQYF. This rearrangement joins TRBV12-3 or TRBV12-4 to TRBJ2-5; 8 bases fit TRBD2. J was trimmed by 5 bases and V by 3 bases; bases with no gene match: 8. There are 15 residues in the CDR3.

The V and J genes are TRBV6-2 or TRBV6-3 and TRBJ2-1, with 11 positions matching TRBD2. Looked up from germline, CDR1 is MNHEY and CDR2 is SVGEGT. V gave up 4 bases and J gave up 4 bases; unmatched junction bases: 3. The CDR3 sequence is 15 residues long. CDR3 region: CASSSTSGTYNEQFF. In nucleotides, the CDR3 is TGTGCCAGCAGTTCGACTAGCGGGACTTACAATGAGCAGTTCTTC.

This clonotype has a count of ten or more. The V call is TRBV30, the J call TRBJ2-7, with D perhaps TRBD1 (5 bases). CDR1 and CDR2 from the germline V gene are GTSNPN and SVGIG (reference sequence). V was cut by 4 bases and J by 1 base, with 14 bases left in between. The CDR3 sequence is 14 residues long. Written as DNA, the CDR3 is TGTGCCTGGACTTGGGCAGGGTTGTCCTACGAGCAGTACTTC. It codes for CAWTWAGLSYEQYF.

This CDR3 reads CASSLGSGTWGRNEQFF. The CDR3 DNA reads as TGTGCCAGCAGCTTAGGCTCCGGGACCTGGGGCCGCAATGAGCAGTTCTTC. The V and J genes are TRBV7-6 and TRBJ2-1; possibly TRBD1 or TRBD2 for D (5 bases each). This CDR3 spans 17 amino acids. The germline V and J ends were trimmed by 1 base and 6 bases, with 19 bases remaining between them. Germline assignment: CDR1 SGHVS and CDR2 FNYEAQ.

Many counts were recorded for this clonotype. The chain links TRBV4-3 to TRBJ2-4; D perhaps matches TRBD1 (5 bases). The CDR3 covers 13 residues. V gave up 1 base and J gave up 8 bases, with 9 bases separating them. Germline loops: CDR1 LGHNA, CDR2 YSLEER. In nucleotides, the CDR3 is TGCGCCAGCAGCCAAGGAGACAGCGACATTCAGTACTTC. It yields the protein CASSQGDSDIQYF.

This clonotype was seen only a few times. This chain uses TRBV29-1 with TRBJ1-1; a possible D gene is TRBD1 (6 bases). The V end was cut by 1 base, the J end by 3 bases, with 12 bases between. CDR3 length equals 14 residues. Germline assignment: CDR1 SQVTM and CDR2 ANQGSEA. The CDR3 sequence is CSVEARGVYTEAFF. CDR3 bases: TGCAGCGTTGAAGCAAGGGGGGTTTACACTGAAGCTTTCTTT.

This clonotype showed up just a few times. The chain combines TRBV14 with TRBJ2-7; no definite D call. V was shortened by 3 bases and J by 1 base, with 10 bases between the two germline ends. Germline lookup yields CDR1 SGHDN and CDR2 FVKESK. CDR3 length: 14 amino acids. The CDR3 DNA follows: TGTGCCAGCAGCCATAAAGTGATGTCCTACGAGCAGTACTTC. It specifies CASSHKVMSYEQYF.

This clonotype was counted many times. The chain uses TRBV4-3 and TRBJ1-6; D call uncertain. Per the germline V gene, CDR1 is LGHNA and CDR2 is YSLEER. The CDR3 extends over 16 amino acids. Trimming took off 1 base at V and 4 bases at J, with 11 bases between the two ends. The CDR3 is CASSQGYFQYNSPLHF. In DNA, the CDR3 is TGCGCCAGCAGCCAAGGATACTTTCAGTATAATTCACCCCTCCACTTT.